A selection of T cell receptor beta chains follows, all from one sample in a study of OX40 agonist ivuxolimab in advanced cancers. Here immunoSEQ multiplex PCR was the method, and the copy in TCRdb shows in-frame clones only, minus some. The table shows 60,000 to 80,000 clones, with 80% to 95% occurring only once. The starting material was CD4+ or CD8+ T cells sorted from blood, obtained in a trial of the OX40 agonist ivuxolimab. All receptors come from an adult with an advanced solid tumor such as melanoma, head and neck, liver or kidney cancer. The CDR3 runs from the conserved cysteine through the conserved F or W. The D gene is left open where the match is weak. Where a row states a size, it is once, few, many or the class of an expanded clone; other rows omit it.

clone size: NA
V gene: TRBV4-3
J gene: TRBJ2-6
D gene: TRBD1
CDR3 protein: CASSPQDRGRSGANVLTF
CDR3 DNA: TGCGCCAGCAGCCCCCAAGACAGGGGGCGATCTGGGGCCAACGTCCTGACTTTC

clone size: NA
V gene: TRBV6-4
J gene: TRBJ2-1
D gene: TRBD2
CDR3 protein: CASSLASGNLNEQFF
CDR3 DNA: TGTGCCAGCAGTCTAGCTAGCGGGAATCTCAATGAGCAGTTCTTC

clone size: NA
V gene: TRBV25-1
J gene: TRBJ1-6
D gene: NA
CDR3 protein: CASSDGNGGYNSPLHF
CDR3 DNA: TGTGCCAGCAGTGATGGGAACGGGGGGTATAATTCACCCCTCCACTTT

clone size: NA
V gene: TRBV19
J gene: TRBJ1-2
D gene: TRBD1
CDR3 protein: CASRSPTGVTNYGYTF
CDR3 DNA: TGTGCCAGTCGGAGTCCAACAGGGGTGACTAACTATGGCTACACCTTC

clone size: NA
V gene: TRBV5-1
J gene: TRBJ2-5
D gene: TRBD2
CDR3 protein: CASSLGGLGPQETQYF
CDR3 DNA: TGCGCCAGCAGCTTGGGGGGACTAGGGCCCCAAGAGACCCAGTACTTC

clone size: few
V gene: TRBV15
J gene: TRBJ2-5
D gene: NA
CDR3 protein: CATSRSGGGETQYF
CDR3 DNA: TGTGCCACCAGCAGGAGCGGCGGTGGGGAGACCCAGTACTTC

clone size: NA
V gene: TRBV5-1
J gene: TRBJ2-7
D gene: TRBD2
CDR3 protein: CASSLGGLAAEQYF
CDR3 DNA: TGCGCCAGCAGCTTGGGAGGACTAGCGGCCGAGCAGTACTTC

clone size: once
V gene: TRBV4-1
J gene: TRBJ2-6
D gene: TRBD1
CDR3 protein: CASSQADRLYSGANVLTF
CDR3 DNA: TGCGCCAGCAGCCAAGCGGACAGGTTATACTCTGGGGCCAACGTCCTGACTTTC

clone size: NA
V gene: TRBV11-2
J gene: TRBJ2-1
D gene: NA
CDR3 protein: CASSQGSSYNEQFF
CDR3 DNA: TGTGCCAGCAGCCAGGGTAGCTCCTACAATGAGCAGTTCTTC

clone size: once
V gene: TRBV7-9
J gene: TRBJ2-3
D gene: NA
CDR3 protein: CASSSRQFTDTQYF
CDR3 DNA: TGTGCCAGCAGCTCCCGACAGTTCACAGATACGCAGTATTTT

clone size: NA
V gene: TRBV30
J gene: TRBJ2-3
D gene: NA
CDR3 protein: CAWSGGDTQYF
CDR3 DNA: TGTGCCTGGAGTGGCGGGGATACGCAGTATTTT

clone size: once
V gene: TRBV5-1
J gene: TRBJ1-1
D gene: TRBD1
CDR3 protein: CASGLGQGLTEAFF
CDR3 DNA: TGCGCCAGCGGTTTAGGACAGGGGTTGACTGAAGCTTTCTTT

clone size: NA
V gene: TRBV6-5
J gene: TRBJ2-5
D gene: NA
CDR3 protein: CASSLMGGGETQYF
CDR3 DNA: TGTGCCAGCAGCCTAATGGGGGGAGGAGAGACCCAGTACTTC

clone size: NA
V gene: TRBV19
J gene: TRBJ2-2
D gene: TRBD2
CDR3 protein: CATKYRSMAGVTPPGELFF
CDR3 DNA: TGTGCCACCAAGTATCGGTCCATGGCGGGAGTTACCCCACCCGGGGAGCTGTTTTTT

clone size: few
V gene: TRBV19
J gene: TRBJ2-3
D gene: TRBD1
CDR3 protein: CASSSRDRVADTQYF
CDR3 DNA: TGTGCCAGTAGTAGCCGGGACAGGGTTGCAGATACGCAGTATTTT

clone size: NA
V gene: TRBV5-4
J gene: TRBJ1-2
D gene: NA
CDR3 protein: CASSRPPQNNYGYTF
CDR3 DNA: TGTGCCAGCAGCCGGCCCCCCCAGAATAACTATGGCTACACCTTC

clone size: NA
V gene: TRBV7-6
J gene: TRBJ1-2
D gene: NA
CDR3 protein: CASSSRPLQGGHGYTF
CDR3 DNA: TGTGCCAGCAGCTCCCGCCCGCTACAGGGAGGGCATGGCTACACCTTC

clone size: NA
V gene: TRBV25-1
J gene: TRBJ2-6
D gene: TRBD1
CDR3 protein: CASSEGTGGNSGANVLTF
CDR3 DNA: TGTGCCAGCAGTGAAGGGACAGGGGGAAACTCTGGGGCCAACGTCCTGACTTTC

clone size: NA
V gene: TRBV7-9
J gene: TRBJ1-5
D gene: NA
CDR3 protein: CASSSDRTNQPQHF
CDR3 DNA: TGTGCCAGCAGCTCCGACAGGACTAATCAGCCCCAGCATTTT

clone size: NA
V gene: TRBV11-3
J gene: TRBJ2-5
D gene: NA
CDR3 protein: CASSGGNGETQYF
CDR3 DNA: TGTGCCAGCAGCGGGGGGAACGGAGAGACCCAGTACTTC

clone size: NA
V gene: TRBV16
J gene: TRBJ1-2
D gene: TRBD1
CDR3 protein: CASSPDRSYGYTF
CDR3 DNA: TGTGCCAGCAGCCCGGACAGGAGCTATGGCTACACCTTC

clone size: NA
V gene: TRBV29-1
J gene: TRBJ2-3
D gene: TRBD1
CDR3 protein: CSVEDRGTTDTQYF
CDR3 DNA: TGCAGCGTTGAGGACAGGGGTACGACAGATACGCAGTATTTT

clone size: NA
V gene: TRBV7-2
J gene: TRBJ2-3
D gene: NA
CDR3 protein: CASRPSYGTDTQYF
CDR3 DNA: TGTGCCAGCAGACCAAGTTACGGCACAGATACGCAGTATTTT

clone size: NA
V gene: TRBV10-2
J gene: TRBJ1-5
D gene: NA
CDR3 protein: CASSEVEVSQPQHF
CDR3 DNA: TGCGCCAGCAGTGAGGTAGAGGTTAGTCAGCCCCAGCATTTT

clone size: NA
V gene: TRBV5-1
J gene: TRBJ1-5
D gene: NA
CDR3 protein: CASSSPSGGYSNQPQHF
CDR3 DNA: TGCGCCAGCAGCTCCCCCTCGGGGGGTTATAGCAATCAGCCCCAGCATTTT

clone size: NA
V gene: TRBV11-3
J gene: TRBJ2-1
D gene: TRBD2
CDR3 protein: CASSLEGSGRAPIEQFF
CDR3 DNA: TGTGCCAGCAGCTTAGAGGGTAGCGGGAGGGCCCCAATTGAGCAGTTCTTC

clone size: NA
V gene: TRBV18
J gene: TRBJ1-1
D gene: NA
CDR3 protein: CASSPYSKNTEAFF
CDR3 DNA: TGTGCCAGCTCACCATACAGTAAGAACACTGAAGCTTTCTTT

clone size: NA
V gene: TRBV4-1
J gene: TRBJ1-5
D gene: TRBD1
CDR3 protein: CASSQPDRVYSNQPQHF
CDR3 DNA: TGCGCCAGCAGCCAACCAGACAGGGTATATAGCAATCAGCCCCAGCATTTT

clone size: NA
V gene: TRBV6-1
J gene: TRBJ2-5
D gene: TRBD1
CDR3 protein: CASSGLGQGKFQETQYF
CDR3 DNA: TGTGCCAGCAGTGGTTTGGGACAGGGTAAATTCCAAGAGACCCAGTACTTC

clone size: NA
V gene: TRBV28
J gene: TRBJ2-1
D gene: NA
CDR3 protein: CASSLGRGPYNEQFF
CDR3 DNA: TGTGCCAGCAGTTTGGGCAGGGGCCCCTACAATGAGCAGTTCTTC

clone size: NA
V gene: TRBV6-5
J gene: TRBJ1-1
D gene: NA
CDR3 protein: CASSSGTAFWVTEAFF
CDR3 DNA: TGTGCCAGCAGTTCCGGGACCGCCTTTTGGGTCACTGAAGCTTTCTTT

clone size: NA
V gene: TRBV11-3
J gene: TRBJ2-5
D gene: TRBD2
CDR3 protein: CASSLAATSGQETQYF
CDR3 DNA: TGTGCCAGCAGCTTAGCCGCGACTAGCGGCCAAGAGACCCAGTACTTC

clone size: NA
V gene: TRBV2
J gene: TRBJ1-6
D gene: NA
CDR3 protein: CASSDPYSPLHF
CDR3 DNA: TGTGCCAGCAGTGATCCGTATTCACCCCTCCACTTT

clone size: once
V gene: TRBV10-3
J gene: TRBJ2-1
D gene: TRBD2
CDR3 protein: CAISESGTRVNEQFF
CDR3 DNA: TGTGCCATCAGTGAGTCTGGGACTAGAGTCAATGAGCAGTTCTTC

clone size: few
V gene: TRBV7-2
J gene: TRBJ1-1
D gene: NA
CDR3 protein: CASSLAQQGKAFF
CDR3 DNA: TGTGCCAGCAGCTTAGCGCAACAGGGAAAAGCTTTCTTT

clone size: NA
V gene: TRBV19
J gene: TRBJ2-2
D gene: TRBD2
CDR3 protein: CASTQTSGRVTGELFF
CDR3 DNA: TGTGCCAGTACCCAAACTAGCGGGAGGGTCACCGGGGAGCTGTTTTTT

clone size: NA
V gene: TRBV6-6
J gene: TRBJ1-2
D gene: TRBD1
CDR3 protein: CASSYENQGARGYTF
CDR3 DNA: TGTGCCAGCAGTTACGAGAATCAGGGGGCGCGGGGCTACACCTTC

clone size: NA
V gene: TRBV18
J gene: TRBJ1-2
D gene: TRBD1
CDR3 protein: CASSPPGQGISYTF
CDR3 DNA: TGTGCCAGCTCACCACCGGGACAGGGGATCAGCTACACCTTC

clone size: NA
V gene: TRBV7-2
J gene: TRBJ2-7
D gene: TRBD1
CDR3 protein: CASSRGQEAYEQYF
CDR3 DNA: TGTGCCAGCAGCAGGGGACAGGAAGCCTACGAGCAGTACTTC

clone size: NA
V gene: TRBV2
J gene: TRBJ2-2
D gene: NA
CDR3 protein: CASTVRGLNTGELFF
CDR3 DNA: TGTGCCAGCACGGTTAGGGGATTGAACACCGGGGAGCTGTTTTTT

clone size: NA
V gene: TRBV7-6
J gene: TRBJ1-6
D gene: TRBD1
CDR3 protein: CASSLAGQVNSPLHF
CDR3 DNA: TGTGCCAGCAGCTTAGCGGGACAGGTTAATTCACCCCTCCACTTT

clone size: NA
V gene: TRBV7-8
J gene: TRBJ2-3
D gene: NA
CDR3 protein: CASSPRLVRADTQYF
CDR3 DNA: TGTGCCAGCAGCCCAAGACTAGTTAGGGCAGATACGCAGTATTTT

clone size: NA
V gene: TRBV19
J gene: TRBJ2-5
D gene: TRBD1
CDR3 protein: CASSSPSSTGGLETQYF
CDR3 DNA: TGTGCCAGTAGTTCCCCCTCCTCGACAGGGGGCTTGGAGACCCAGTACTTC

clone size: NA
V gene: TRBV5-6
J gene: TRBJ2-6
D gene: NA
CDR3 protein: CASSVRWSGANVLTF
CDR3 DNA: TGTGCCAGCAGCGTCCGGTGGTCTGGGGCCAACGTCCTGACTTTC

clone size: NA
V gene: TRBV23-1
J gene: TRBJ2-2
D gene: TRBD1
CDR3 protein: CASSQFDRGRDTGELFF
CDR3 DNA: TGCGCCAGCAGTCAATTCGACAGGGGGCGCGACACCGGGGAGCTGTTTTTT

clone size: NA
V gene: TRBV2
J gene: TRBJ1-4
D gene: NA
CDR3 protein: CASAEPGQEKLFF
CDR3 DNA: TGTGCCAGCGCGGAGCCCGGACAAGAGAAACTGTTTTTT

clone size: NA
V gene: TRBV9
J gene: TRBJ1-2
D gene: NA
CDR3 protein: CASGINYGYTF
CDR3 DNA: TGTGCCAGCGGTATTAACTATGGCTACACCTTC

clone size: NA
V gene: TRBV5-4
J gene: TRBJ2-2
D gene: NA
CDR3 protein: CASSLQGQVRTGELFF
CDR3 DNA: TGTGCCAGCAGCTTGCAGGGCCAAGTACGCACCGGGGAGCTGTTTTTT

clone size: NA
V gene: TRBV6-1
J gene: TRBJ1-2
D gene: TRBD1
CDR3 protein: CASILTNRGGYGYTF
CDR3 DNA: TGTGCCAGCATTTTGACCAACAGGGGGGGCTATGGCTACACCTTC

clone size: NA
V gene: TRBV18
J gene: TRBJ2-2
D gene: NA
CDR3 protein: CASSPSEDRELFF
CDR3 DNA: TGTGCCAGCTCACCATCCGAGGATCGGGAGCTGTTTTTT

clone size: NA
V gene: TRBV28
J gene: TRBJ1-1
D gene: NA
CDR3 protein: CASSESGPEAFF
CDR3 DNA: TGTGCCAGCAGCGAAAGCGGACCTGAAGCTTTCTTT